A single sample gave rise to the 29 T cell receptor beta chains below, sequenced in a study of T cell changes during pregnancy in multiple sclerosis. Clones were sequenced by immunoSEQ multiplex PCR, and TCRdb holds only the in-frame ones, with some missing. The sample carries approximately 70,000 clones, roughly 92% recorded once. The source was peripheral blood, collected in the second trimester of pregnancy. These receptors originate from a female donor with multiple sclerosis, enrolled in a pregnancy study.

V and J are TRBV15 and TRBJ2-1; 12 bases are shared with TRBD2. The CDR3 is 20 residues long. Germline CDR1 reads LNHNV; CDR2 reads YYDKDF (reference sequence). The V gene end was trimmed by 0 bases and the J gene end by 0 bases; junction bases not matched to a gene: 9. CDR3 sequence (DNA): TGTGCCACCAGCAGAGATTACGGGACTAGCGGGTTACGCTCCTACAATGAGCAGTTCTTC. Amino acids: CATSRDYGTSGLRSYNEQFF.

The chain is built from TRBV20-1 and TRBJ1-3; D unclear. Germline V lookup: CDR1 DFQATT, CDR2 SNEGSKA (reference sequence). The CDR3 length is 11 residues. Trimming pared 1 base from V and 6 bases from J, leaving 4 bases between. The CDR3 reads CSARVENTIYF. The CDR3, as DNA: TGCAGTGCTAGAGTAGAAAACACCATATATTTT.

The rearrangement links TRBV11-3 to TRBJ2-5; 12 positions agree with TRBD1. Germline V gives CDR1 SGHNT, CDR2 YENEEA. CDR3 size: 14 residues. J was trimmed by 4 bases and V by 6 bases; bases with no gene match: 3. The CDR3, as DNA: TGTGCCAGCAGGCCGGGACAGGGGGCAGAGACCCAGTACTTC. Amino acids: CASRPGQGAETQYF.

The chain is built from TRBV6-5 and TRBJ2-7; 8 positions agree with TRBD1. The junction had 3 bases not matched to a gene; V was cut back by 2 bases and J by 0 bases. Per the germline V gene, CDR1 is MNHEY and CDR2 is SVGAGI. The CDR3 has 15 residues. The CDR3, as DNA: TGTGCCAGCAGTTACCCCAGGGGGCCCTCCTACGAGCAGTACTTC. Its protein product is CASSYPRGPSYEQYF.

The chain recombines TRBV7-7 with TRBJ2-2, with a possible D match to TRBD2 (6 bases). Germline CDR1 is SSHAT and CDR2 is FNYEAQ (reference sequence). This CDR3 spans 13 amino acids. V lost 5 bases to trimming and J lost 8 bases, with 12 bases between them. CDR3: CASSQLAEGELFF. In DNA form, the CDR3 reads TGTGCCAGCAGCCAACTAGCAGAGGGGGAGCTGTTTTTT.

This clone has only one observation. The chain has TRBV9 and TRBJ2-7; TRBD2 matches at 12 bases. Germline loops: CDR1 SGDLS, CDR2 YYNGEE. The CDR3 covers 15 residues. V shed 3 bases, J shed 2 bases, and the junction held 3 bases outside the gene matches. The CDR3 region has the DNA TGTGCCAGCAGCGAGGGACTAGCGGGTCCCTACGAGCAGTACTTC. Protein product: CASSEGLAGPYEQYF.

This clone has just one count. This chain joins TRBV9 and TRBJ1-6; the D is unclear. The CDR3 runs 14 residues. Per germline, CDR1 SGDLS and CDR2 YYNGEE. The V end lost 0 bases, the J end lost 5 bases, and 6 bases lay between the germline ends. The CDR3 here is CASSVALHNSPLHF. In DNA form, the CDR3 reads TGTGCCAGCAGCGTAGCACTCCATAATTCACCCCTCCACTTT.

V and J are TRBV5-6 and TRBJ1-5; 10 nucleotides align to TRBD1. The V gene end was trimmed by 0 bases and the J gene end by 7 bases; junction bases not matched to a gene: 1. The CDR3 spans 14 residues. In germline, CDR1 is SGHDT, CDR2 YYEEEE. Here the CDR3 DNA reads TGTGCCAGCAGCTTGGGACAGGGGGCACAGCCCCAGCATTTT. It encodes CASSLGQGAQPQHF.

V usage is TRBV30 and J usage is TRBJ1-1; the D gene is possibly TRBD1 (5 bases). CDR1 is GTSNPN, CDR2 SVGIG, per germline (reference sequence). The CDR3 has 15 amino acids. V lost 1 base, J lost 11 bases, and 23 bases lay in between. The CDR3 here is CAWSEVGQGLSEAFF. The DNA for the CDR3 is TGTGCCTGGAGTGAGGTCGGCCAGGGTCTGAGTGAGGCTTTCTTT.

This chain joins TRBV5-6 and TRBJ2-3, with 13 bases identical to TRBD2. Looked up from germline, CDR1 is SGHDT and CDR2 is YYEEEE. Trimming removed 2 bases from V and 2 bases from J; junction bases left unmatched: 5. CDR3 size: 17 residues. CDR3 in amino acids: CASSLRTSGSLTDTQYF. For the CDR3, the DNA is TGTGCCAGCAGCTTAAGGACTAGCGGGAGTCTCACAGATACGCAGTATTTT. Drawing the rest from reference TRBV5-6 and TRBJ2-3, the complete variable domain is DAGVTQSPTHLIKTRGQQVTLRCSPKSGHDTVSWYQQALGQGPQFIFQYYEEEERQRGNFPDRFSGHQFPNYSSELNVNALLLGDSALYLCASSLRTSGSLTDTQYFGPGTRLTVL.

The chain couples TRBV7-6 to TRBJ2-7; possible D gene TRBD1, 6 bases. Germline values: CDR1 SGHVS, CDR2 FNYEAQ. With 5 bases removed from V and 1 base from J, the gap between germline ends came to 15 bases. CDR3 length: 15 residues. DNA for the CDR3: TGTGCCAGCAGCGCAATGGGACAACCATCCTACGAGCAGTACTTC. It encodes CASSAMGQPSYEQYF.

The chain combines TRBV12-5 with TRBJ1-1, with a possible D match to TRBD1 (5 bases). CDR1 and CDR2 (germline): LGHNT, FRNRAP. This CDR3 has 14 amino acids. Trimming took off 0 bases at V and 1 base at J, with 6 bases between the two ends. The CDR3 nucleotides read TGTGCTAGTGGTTTGGTGGGGGGGAACACTGAAGCTTTCTTT. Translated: CASGLVGGNTEAFF.

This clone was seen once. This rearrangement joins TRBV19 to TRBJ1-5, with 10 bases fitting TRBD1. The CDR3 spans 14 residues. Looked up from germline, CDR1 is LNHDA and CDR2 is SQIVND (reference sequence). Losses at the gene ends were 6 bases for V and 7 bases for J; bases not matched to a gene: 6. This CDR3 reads CASSGQGGWQPQHF. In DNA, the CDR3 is TGTGCCAGTAGCGGACAGGGGGGTTGGCAGCCCCAGCATTTT.

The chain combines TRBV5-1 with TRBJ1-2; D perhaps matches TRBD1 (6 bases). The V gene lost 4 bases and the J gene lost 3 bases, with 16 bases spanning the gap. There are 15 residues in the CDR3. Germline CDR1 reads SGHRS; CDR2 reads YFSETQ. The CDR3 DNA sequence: TGCGCCAGCAGCCCTAACCGGGGGGGCCACTATGGCTACACCTTC. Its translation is CASSPNRGGHYGYTF.

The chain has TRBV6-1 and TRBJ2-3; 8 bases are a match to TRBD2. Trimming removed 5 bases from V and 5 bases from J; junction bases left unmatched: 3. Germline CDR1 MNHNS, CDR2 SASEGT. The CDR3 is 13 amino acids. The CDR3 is CASSRLAGDTQYF. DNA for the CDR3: TGTGCCAGCAGTCGGCTAGCGGGAGATACGCAGTATTTT.

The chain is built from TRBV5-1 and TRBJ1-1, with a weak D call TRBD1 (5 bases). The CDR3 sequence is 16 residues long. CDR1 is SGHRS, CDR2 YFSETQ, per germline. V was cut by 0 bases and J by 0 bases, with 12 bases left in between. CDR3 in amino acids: CASSLGDRTMNTEAFF. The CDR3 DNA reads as TGCGCCAGCAGCTTGGGCGACAGAACCATGAACACTGAAGCTTTCTTT. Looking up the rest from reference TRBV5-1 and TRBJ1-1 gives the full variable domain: KAGVTQTPRYLIKTRGQQVTLSCSPISGHRSVSWYQQTPGQGLQFLFEYFSETQRNKGNFPGRFSGRQFSNSRSEMNVSTLELGDSALYLCASSLGDRTMNTEAFFGQGTRLTVV.

The CDR3 DNA reads as TGTGCCAGCAGCCTGGACAGAACCAACACTGAAGCTTTCTTT. Translation: CASSLDRTNTEAFF. V gene TRBV2 combines with J gene TRBJ1-1, with a possible D match to TRBD1 (6 bases). CDR1 SNHLY and CDR2 FYNNEI come from the germline V gene. The CDR3 totals 14 residues. Trimming removed 6 bases at V and 2 bases at J, with 13 bases between.

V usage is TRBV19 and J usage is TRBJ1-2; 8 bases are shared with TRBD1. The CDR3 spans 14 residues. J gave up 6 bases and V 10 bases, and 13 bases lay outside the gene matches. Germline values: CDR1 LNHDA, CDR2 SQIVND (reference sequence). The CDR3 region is CATTPTAGGNGYTF. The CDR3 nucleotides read TGTGCCACTACCCCCACCGCAGGGGGCAATGGCTACACCTTC.

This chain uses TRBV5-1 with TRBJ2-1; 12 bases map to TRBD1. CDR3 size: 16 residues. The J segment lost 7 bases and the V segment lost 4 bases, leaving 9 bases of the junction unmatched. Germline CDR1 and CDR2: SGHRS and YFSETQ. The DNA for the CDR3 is TGCGCCAGCAGCCGGGGACCGGGACAGGGGGCGAATGAGCAGTTCTTC. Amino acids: CASSRGPGQGANEQFF. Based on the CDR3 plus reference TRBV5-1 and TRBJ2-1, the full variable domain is KAGVTQTPRYLIKTRGQQVTLSCSPISGHRSVSWYQQTPGQGLQFLFEYFSETQRNKGNFPGRFSGRQFSNSRSEMNVSTLELGDSALYLCASSRGPGQGANEQFFGPGTRLTVL.

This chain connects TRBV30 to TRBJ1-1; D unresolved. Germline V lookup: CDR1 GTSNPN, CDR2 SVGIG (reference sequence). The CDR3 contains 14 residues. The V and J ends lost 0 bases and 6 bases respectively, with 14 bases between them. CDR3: CAWSVPRRTPEAFF. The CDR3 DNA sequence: TGTGCCTGGAGTGTACCCCGGAGAACCCCTGAAGCTTTCTTT.

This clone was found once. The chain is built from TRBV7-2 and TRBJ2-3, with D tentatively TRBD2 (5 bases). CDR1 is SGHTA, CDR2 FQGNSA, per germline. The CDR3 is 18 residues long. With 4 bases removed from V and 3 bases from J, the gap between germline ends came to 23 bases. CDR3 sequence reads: CASSSPSQRTNQTDTQYF. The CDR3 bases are TGTGCCAGCAGCTCCCCATCCCAGCGGACCAACCAGACAGATACGCAGTATTTT.

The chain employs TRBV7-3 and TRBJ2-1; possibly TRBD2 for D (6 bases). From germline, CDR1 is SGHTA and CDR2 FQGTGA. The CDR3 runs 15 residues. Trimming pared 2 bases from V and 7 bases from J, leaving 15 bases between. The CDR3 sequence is CASSLGGNTWNEQFF. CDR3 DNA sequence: TGTGCCAGCAGCTTAGGGGGGAATACATGGAATGAGCAGTTCTTC.

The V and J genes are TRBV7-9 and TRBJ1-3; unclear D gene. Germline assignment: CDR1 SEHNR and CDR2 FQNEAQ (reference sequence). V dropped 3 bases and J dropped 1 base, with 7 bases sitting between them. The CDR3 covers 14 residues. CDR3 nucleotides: TGTGCCAGCAGCTTTCGGGAATCTGGAAACACCATATATTTT. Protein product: CASSFRESGNTIYF. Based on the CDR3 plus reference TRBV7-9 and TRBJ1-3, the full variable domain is DTGVSQNPRHKITKRGQNVTFRCDPISEHNRLYWYRQTLGQGPEFLTYFQNEAQLEKSRLLSDRFSAERPKGSFSTLEIQRTEQGDSAMYLCASSFRESGNTIYFGEGSWLTVV.

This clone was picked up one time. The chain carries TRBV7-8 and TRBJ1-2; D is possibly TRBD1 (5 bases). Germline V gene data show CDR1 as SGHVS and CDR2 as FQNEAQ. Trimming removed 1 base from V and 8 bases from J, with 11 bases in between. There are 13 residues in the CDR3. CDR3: CASSLGGGNGYTF. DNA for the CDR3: TGTGCCAGCAGCTTAGGGGGGGGAAACGGCTACACCTTC. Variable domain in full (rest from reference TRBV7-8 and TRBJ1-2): GAGVSQSPRYKVAKRGQDVALRCDPISGHVSLFWYQQALGQGPEFLTYFQNEAQLDKSGLPSDRFFAERPEGSVSTLKIQRTQQEDSAVYLCASSLGGGNGYTFGSGTRLTVV.

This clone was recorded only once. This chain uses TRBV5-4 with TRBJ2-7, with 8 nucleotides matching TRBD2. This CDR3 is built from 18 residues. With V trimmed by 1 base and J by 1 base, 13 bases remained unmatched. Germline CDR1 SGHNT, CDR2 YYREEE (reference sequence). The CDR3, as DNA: TGTGCCAGCAGCTTGCGGGGGGGCTCCGTGCAACAATCCTACGAGCAGTACTTC. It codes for CASSLRGGSVQQSYEQYF.

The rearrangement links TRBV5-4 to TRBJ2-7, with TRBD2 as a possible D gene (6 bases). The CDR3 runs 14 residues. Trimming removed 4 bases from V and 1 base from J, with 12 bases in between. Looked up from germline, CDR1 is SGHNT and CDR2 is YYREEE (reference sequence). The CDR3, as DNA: TGTGCCAGCAGCCGGGAGAGTTATTCCTACGAGCAGTACTTC. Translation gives CASSRESYSYEQYF.

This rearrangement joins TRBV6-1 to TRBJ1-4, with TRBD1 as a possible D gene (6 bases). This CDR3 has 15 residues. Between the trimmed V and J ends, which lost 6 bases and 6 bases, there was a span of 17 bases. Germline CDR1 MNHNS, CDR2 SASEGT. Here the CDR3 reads CASRKHGAGDEKLFF. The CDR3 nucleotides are TGTGCCAGCAGAAAACACGGGGCAGGGGATGAAAAACTGTTTTTT.

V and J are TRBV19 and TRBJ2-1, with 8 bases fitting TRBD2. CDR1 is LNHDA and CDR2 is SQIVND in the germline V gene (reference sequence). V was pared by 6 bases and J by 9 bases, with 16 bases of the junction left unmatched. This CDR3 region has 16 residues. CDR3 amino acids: CASRPGGGRTTGEQFF. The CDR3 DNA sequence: TGTGCCAGTAGGCCCGGGGGCGGGAGGACTACAGGTGAGCAGTTCTTC.

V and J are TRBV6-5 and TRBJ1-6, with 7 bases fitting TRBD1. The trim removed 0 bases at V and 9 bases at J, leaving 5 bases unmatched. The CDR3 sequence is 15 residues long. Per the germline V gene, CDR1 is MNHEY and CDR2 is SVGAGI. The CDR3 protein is CASSYSQGVSSPLHF. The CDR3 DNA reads TGTGCCAGCAGTTACTCCCAGGGGGTGAGTTCACCCCTCCACTTT.